The 18 T cell receptor beta chains given below trace back to one sample, sequenced in a study of memory CD4+ T cells and cytomegalovirus serostatus. Single viable CD3+CD4+CD8-CD45RO+ cells were sorted as the memory CD4+ T cells. Only in-frame clones appear in the TCRdb table, and some are missing; sequencing was by immunoSEQ multiplex PCR. The repertoire includes tens of thousands of clones, over 80% of them detected once, and approximately 0.44% sits in the top ten. What was sequenced was memory CD4+ T cells from blood. Every receptor here comes from an adult in good health and CMV-seronegative.

The chain uses TRBV6-5 and TRBJ2-7; TRBD2 agrees at 9 bases. There are 14 residues in the CDR3. Per the germline V gene, CDR1 is MNHEY and CDR2 is SVGAGI. V lost 7 bases, J lost 6 bases, and 10 bases stayed unmatched. CDR3 DNA sequence: TGTGCCAGCAAGGGAGCTAGCGGGGTGGGCGAGCAGTACTTC. It encodes CASKGASGVGEQYF.

CDR3 in amino acids: CASSPDRDIQGVAQYF. CDR3 sequence (DNA): TGTGCCAGCAGCCCTGACCGGGACATCCAAGGGGTAGCCCAGTACTTC. V gene TRBV5-4 combines with J gene TRBJ2-5, with D tentatively TRBD1 (6 bases). V gave up 4 bases and J gave up 9 bases, with 25 bases separating them. There are 16 residues in the CDR3. CDR1 is SGHNT and CDR2 is YYREEE in the germline V gene (reference sequence).

The chain recombines TRBV18 with TRBJ2-5, with 10 bases that match TRBD2. This CDR3 region has 15 residues. V trimming: 3 bases; J trimming: 2 bases; junction bases outside the gene matches: 3. Germline V gene lookup returns CDR1 KGHSH and CDR2 LQKENI. CDR3 bases: TGTGCCAGCTCACCTAGCGGGGGGATTCAAGAGACCCAGTACTTC. Translation: CASSPSGGIQETQYF.

This sequence joins TRBV9 and TRBJ2-6; D is uncertain. Between the trimmed V and J ends, which lost 3 bases and 7 bases, there was a span of 8 bases. This CDR3 spans 13 amino acids. Germline CDR1 is SGDLS and CDR2 is YYNGEE. CDR3 region: CASSARAANVLTF. The CDR3 DNA follows: TGTGCCAGCAGCGCCCGGGCCGCCAACGTCCTGACTTTC.

CDR3 coding DNA: TGTGCCAGCAGCTTAGGGGGACTAGCGGGGGTAGGGGAGCAGTACTTC. Protein product: CASSLGGLAGVGEQYF. The J gene is TRBJ2-7, the V gene TRBV7-2, with 14 nucleotides matching TRBD2. The germline V gene encodes CDR1 SGHTA and CDR2 FQGNSA. The junction had 6 bases not matched to a gene; V was cut back by 1 base and J by 7 bases. This CDR3 is built from 16 residues. The full variable domain, completed using reference TRBV7-2 and TRBJ2-7, is GAGVSQSPSNKVTEKGKDVELRCDPISGHTALYWYRQSLGQGLEFLIYFQGNSAPDKSGLPSDRFSAERTGGSVSTLTIQRTQQEDSAVYLCASSLGGLAGVGEQYFGPGTRLTVT.

The chain couples TRBV15 to TRBJ2-1; 14 bases align to TRBD2. Germline assignment: CDR1 LNHNV and CDR2 YYDKDF (reference sequence). The trim removed 3 bases at V and 7 bases at J, leaving 11 bases unmatched. The CDR3 is 18 residues long. CDR3 amino acids: CATSSLPGLAGATNEQFF. The CDR3 DNA reads as TGTGCCACCAGCAGCTTACCGGGACTAGCGGGGGCAACGAATGAGCAGTTCTTC.

This clone came up a few times. V gene TRBV7-9 combines with J gene TRBJ2-1; 9 positions agree with TRBD1. Germline CDR1 reads SEHNR; CDR2 reads FQNEAQ (reference sequence). J lost 3 bases, V lost 5 bases, and 8 bases had no gene match. The CDR3 has 16 amino acids. CDR3 in amino acids: CASSASRDRVYNEQFF. In DNA, the CDR3 is TGTGCCAGCAGCGCAAGCCGGGACAGGGTCTACAATGAGCAGTTCTTC.

The V call is TRBV28, the J call TRBJ1-2; no clear D. The length of the CDR3 is 13 residues. Trimming stripped 2 bases from V and 5 bases from J, with 9 bases between. Germline V CDR1 and CDR2: MDHEN, SYDVKM. CDR3 amino acids: CASSLRMSYGYTF. Written as DNA, the CDR3 is TGTGCCAGCAGTTTAAGAATGAGTTATGGCTACACCTTC.

CDR3 in amino acids: CASSFTGTSGGSYEQYF. The CDR3 coding sequence is TGTGCCAGCAGCTTCACCGGGACTAGCGGGGGGTCCTACGAGCAGTACTTC. The V and J genes are TRBV7-2 and TRBJ2-7; 15 positions match TRBD2. The CDR3 totals 17 residues. Germline V gene sequence: CDR1 SGHTA, CDR2 FQGNSA. J was trimmed by 1 base and V by 3 bases; bases with no gene match: 4.

This chain connects TRBV6-6 to TRBJ1-2; 7 bases are a match to TRBD1. The CDR3 is 12 amino acids. Germline V CDR1 and CDR2: MNHNY, SVGAGI (reference sequence). The J segment lost 8 bases and the V segment lost 2 bases, leaving 2 bases of the junction unmatched. Here the CDR3 reads CASSYRTGGYTF. The CDR3, as DNA: TGTGCCAGCAGTTACAGGACAGGCGGCTACACCTTC.

V is TRBV14 and J is TRBJ1-2, with D possibly matching TRBD1 (5 bases). Trimming shortened V by 1 base and J by 4 bases, and 10 bases separated the two germline ends. The CDR3 is 14 amino acids. Germline lookup yields CDR1 SGHDN and CDR2 FVKESK. CDR3 protein: CASSQGRQFYGYTF. CDR3 coding DNA: TGTGCCAGCAGCCAAGGGAGACAGTTCTATGGCTACACCTTC.

This rearrangement joins TRBV7-3 to TRBJ2-3; the D is unclear. The CDR3 sequence is 14 residues long. Germline V gene data show CDR1 as SGHTA and CDR2 as FQGTGA. Trimming removed 5 bases from V and 7 bases from J, with 16 bases in between. CDR3 in amino acids: CASSPSASGYTQYF. DNA for the CDR3: TGTGCCAGCAGCCCGAGTGCGTCCGGGTATACGCAGTATTTT.

This rearrangement joins TRBV19 to TRBJ2-4; D is undetermined. Per the germline V gene, CDR1 is LNHDA and CDR2 is SQIVND (reference sequence). This CDR3 contains 15 residues. Trimming took 5 bases from V and 0 from J, leaving 11 bases between them. For the CDR3, the DNA is TGTGCCAGTAGTGGCGAGGCAACAGCCAAAAACATTCAGTACTTC. It encodes CASSGEATAKNIQYF.

The V and J genes are TRBV7-3 and TRBJ1-1; D is unresolved. Germline assignment: CDR1 SGHTA and CDR2 FQGTGA. The CDR3 loop spans 13 amino acids. The ends were cut back, 1 base at V and 0 bases at J, with 3 bases in the middle. DNA for the CDR3: TGTGCCAGCAGCTTAATACTGAACACTGAAGCTTTCTTT. Amino acids: CASSLILNTEAFF.

V is TRBV19 and J is TRBJ2-3; D could derive from TRBD1 or TRBD2 (5 bases each). Trimming pared 6 bases from V and 7 bases from J, leaving 23 bases between. The germline CDR1 and CDR2 sequences are LNHDA and SQIVND (reference sequence). This CDR3 is 16 amino acids long. CDR3 loop: CASRDYVGPSSYTQYF. The CDR3 coding sequence is TGTGCCAGTAGAGATTACGTGGGACCATCGTCCTATACGCAGTATTTT.

This chain links TRBV6-6 with TRBJ1-5; a possible D gene is TRBD1 (6 bases). The end of the DNA is better explained by TRBJ2-3, so the J call may be wrong. Germline CDR1 MNHNY, CDR2 SVGAGI (reference sequence). This CDR3 is built from 14 residues. DNA of the CDR3: TGTGCCAGCAGTACAGGGTATCGAGATCAGCCCCAGTATTTT. Protein sequence: CASSTGYRDQPQYF.

In its sample, this clone was seen once. The chain recombines TRBV5-6 with TRBJ1-3; D possibly corresponds to TRBD1 (5 bases). Trimming left V 2 bases short and J 4 bases short, with 10 bases between. The CDR3 is 14 residues long. Per the germline V gene, CDR1 is SGHDT and CDR2 is YYEEEE. The CDR3: CASSLRQLGNTIYF. Here the CDR3 DNA reads TGTGCCAGCAGCTTAAGACAGCTCGGAAACACCATATATTTT.

This clone was counted a few times. J is TRBJ2-1 and V is TRBV11-2; 9 nucleotides line up with TRBD2. With V trimmed by 0 bases and J by 4 bases, 4 bases remained unmatched. CDR3 length equals 16 residues. Germline CDR1 and CDR2: SGHAT and FQNNGV. CDR3 in amino acids: CASSLERGGAYNEQFF. CDR3 coding DNA: TGTGCCAGCAGCTTAGAGCGGGGGGGCGCTTACAATGAGCAGTTCTTC.